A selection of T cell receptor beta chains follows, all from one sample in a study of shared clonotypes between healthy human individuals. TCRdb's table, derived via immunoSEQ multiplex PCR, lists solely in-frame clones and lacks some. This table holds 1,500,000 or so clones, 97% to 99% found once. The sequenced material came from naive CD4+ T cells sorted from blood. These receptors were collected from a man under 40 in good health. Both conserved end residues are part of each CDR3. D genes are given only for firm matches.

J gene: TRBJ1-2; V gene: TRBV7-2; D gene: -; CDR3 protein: CASSQVGRNYGYTF; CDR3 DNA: TGTGCCAGCAGCCAAGTTGGCCGGAACTATGGCTACACCTTC
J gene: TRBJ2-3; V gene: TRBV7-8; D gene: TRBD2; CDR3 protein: CASSLVGGRTADTQYF; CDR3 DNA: TGTGCCAGCAGCTTAGTTGGCGGGAGGACCGCAGATACGCAGTATTTT
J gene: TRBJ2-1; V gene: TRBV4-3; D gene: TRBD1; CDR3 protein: CASSQDSNRGPYNEQFF; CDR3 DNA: TGCGCCAGCAGCCAAGATTCCAACAGGGGGCCCTACAATGAGCAGTTCTTC
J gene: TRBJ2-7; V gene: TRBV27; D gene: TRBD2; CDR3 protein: CASSLVSGRGQQYF; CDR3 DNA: TGTGCCAGCAGTTTAGTTAGCGGGAGGGGACAGCAGTACTTC
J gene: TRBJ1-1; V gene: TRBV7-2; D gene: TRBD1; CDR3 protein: CASSPLGGGIRNTEAFF; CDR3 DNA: TGTGCCAGCAGCCCCCTCGGAGGGGGCATTCGCAACACTGAAGCTTTCTTT
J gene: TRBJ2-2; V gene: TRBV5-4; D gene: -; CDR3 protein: CASSPGAGNTGELFF; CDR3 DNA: TGTGCCAGCAGCCCCGGGGCGGGGAACACCGGGGAGCTGTTTTTT
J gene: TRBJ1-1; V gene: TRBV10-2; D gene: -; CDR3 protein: CASSGLGNTEAFF; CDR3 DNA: TGCGCCAGCAGTGGACTCGGGAACACTGAAGCTTTCTTT
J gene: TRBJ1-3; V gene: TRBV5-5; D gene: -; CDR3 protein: CASSLQAPPGNTIYF; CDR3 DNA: TGTGCCAGCAGCTTACAGGCGCCCCCTGGAAACACCATATATTTT
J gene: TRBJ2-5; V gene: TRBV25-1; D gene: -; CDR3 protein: CASSLSGGQTQYF; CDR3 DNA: TGTGCCAGCAGTTTGTCAGGTGGGCAGACCCAGTACTTC
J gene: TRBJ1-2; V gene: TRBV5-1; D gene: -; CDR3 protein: CASSLGDTRSGYTF; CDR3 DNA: TGCGCCAGCAGCTTGGGGGACACCCGTAGTGGCTACACCTTC
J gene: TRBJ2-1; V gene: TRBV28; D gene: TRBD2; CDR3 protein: CASSFNLLTSGRSYNEQFF; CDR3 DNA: TGTGCCAGCAGTTTCAACCTCCTTACTAGCGGGAGATCCTACAATGAGCAGTTCTTC